A selection of T cell receptor beta chains follows, all from one sample in a study of T-cell reconstitution after alpha-beta-depleted transplantation in children. TCRdb re-called the PCR reads through MiXCR, storing one row per CDR3 protein. The profile shows 400,000 to 500,000 distinct CDR3 sequences, about a tenth of them singletons. Here the sequenced sample was PBMCs from the stem cell graft donor, taken from the stem cell graft. These receptors were taken from a human donor who donated a stem cell graft to a child with acute myeloid leukemia. CDR3s include the opening cysteine and the closing phenylalanine or tryptophan. Each record gives: D gene, V gene, clone size, J gene, CDR3 DNA, CDR3 protein. A D gene is named only where the DNA matches it firmly. Clone sizes are given selectively: once, few, many, or a class where the clone is expanded.

>NA|TRBV12-3/TRBV12-4|NA|TRBJ1-1
TGTGCCAGCAGTTTGGCCCCAGTGGGCAGCACTGAAGCTTTCTTT
CASSLAPVGSTEAFF
>TRBD1|TRBV3-1|few|TRBJ1-4
TGTGCCAGCAGCCAATTACAGGGGGCAAGTGAAAAACTGTTTTTT
CASSQLQGASEKLFF
>TRBD1|TRBV20-1|NA|TRBJ1-6
TGCAGTGCTAGGACAGGGGGCGAGAGTTCACCCCTCCACTTT
CSARTGGESSPLHF
>NA|TRBV29-1|many|TRBJ2-2
TGCAGCGTTATCGACAGGCACACCGGGGAGCTGTTTTTT
CSVIDRHTGELFF
>NA|TRBV7-2|few|TRBJ2-3
TGTGCCAGCAGCTTAGGCGGGCATACGCAGTATTTT
CASSLGGHTQYF
>NA|TRBV14|few|TRBJ2-1
TGTGCCAGCAGCCCCCGGCGGGGTGAGCAGTTCTTC
CASSPRRGEQFF
>TRBD2|TRBV20-1|few|TRBJ2-7
TGCAGTGCTGACCTAGCGGGAGGTTCCTCCTACGAGCAGTACTTC
CSADLAGGSSYEQYF
>NA|TRBV21-1|few|TRBJ2-3
TGTGCCAGCAGCAGGGGACTAGCGGGAGGACCCAACGCGGATACGCAGTATTTT
CASSRGLAGGPNADTQYF
>NA|TRBV29-1|few|TRBJ2-5
TGCAGCGTTGAAGTTGTGAGAGAAGAGACCCAGTACTTC
CSVEVVREETQYF
>NA|TRBV7-8|few|TRBJ2-7
TGTGCCAGCAGCTCTCTCTCTAGCTCCTACGAGCAGTACTTC
CASSSLSSSYEQYF
>NA|TRBV7-2|NA|TRBJ1-6
TGTGCCAGCAGCTTTTTCCCGACAGGATATAATTCACCCCTCCACTTT
CASSFFPTGYNSPLHF
>NA|TRBV7-2|NA|TRBJ2-6
TGTGCCAGCACCCCATACGTGTCTGGGGCCAACGTCCTGACTTTC
CASTPYVSGANVLTF
>NA|TRBV27|NA|TRBJ2-4
TGTGCCAGCAGTTTTGGGGTCCCCAACAGTCAGTACTTC
CASSFGVPNSQYF
>NA|TRBV20-1|many|TRBJ1-4
TGCAGTGCTGTTCATGTCGACGAAAAACTGTTTTTT
CSAVHVDEKLFF
>NA|TRBV20-1|few|TRBJ1-1
TGCAGTGCTTACAAACGAACGGGCACTGAAGCTTTCTTT
CSAYKRTGTEAFF
>NA|TRBV21-1|many|TRBJ1-1
TGTGCCAGCACCCCGGACAGTATAAGAACTGAAGCTTTCTTT
CASTPDSIRTEAFF
>NA|TRBV18|many|TRBJ1-1
TGTGCCAGCTCACCATCGCAGAACACTGAAGCTTTCTTT
CASSPSQNTEAFF
>TRBD1|TRBV7-6|NA|TRBJ2-2
TGTGCCAGCAGCTTCGATCAACAGGGGGCTGGGAACACCGGGGAGCTGTTTTTT
CASSFDQQGAGNTGELFF
>NA|TRBV27|few|TRBJ2-1
TGTGCCAGCAGTCCATCCCCCTACTTCTATGAGCAGTTCTTC
CASSPSPYFYEQFF
>TRBD2|TRBV29-1|NA|TRBJ2-7
TGCAGCGTTGCCCGGACGGGGGGTCGAAACGAGCAGTACTTC
CSVARTGGRNEQYF
>NA|TRBV30|few|TRBJ2-1
TGTGCCTGGAGTGGAGGGGTGAGCTACAATGAGCAGTTCTTC
CAWSGGVSYNEQFF
>TRBD2|TRBV7-9|many|TRBJ2-5
TGTGCCAGCAGCCCGGAGGGGGGACTAGGGGAGACCCAGTACTTC
CASSPEGGLGETQYF
>NA|TRBV5-1|few|TRBJ2-5
TGCGCCAGCAGCTTCAATGGTCGCCAAGAGACCCAGTACTTC
CASSFNGRQETQYF
>NA|TRBV9|NA|TRBJ2-3
TGTGCCAGCAGCGTCGGTAGCGGAGCTAGCACAGATACGCAGTATTTT
CASSVGSGASTDTQYF
>TRBD1|TRBV20-1|NA|TRBJ1-5
TGCAGTGCTAAACAGGGGGCGAGTGGCAATCAGCCCCAGCATTTT
CSAKQGASGNQPQHF